The rows below give T cell receptor beta chains drawn from one sample of a study of naive and memory T cell subsets. MiXCR, applied by TCRdb to the UMI-ligation and nested PCR reads, yields one record per CDR3 protein. The sample yields about 120,000 distinct CDR3 sequences, just over 35% seen once. What was sequenced was central memory CD4+ T cells from blood. These receptors came from a human donor in good health. The CDR3 runs from the conserved cysteine through the conserved F or W. The D gene is left open where the match is weak. Clone size is given for some rows only: seen once, a few or many times, or a class if the clone is expanded.

>TRBV5-1|.|few|TRBJ2-7
TGCGCCAGCAGCTTGGATATTGGGACCTACGAGCAGTACTTC
CASSLDIGTYEQYF
>TRBV12-3/TRBV12-4|.|.|TRBJ1-1
TGTGCCAGCAGTTTAAACAGTGGACAGCACGTCGAAGCTTTCTTT
CASSLNSGQHVEAFF
>TRBV6-4|.|.|TRBJ2-1
TGTGCCAGCAGTGAATCTAACGCTTTCGGGGAGCAGTTCTTC
CASSESNAFGEQFF
>TRBV7-2|TRBD1|few|TRBJ2-1
TGTGCCAGCAGCGTCAGACCAGGGGGCTCGTCGAATGAGCAGTTCTTC
CASSVRPGGSSNEQFF
>TRBV20-1|.|.|TRBJ1-3
TGCAGTGCCGAGGGCCGTAGAAACACCATATATTTT
CSAEGRRNTIYF
>TRBV9|.|few|TRBJ2-7
TGTGCCAGCAGCGTAGGGACTTCCGGGGACGAGCAGTACTTC
CASSVGTSGDEQYF
>TRBV5-4|.|many|TRBJ2-4
TGTGCCAGCAGCCCGTCCACAGGGACCAAAAACATTCAGTACTTC
CASSPSTGTKNIQYF
>TRBV28|.|.|TRBJ1-1
TGTGCCAGCAGTTTCCCACGACTTACTGAAGCTTTCTTT
CASSFPRLTEAFF
>TRBV20-1|.|.|TRBJ2-4
TGCAGTGCCCAGACAGGAGATACCAAAAACATTCAGTACTTC
CSAQTGDTKNIQYF
>TRBV28|TRBD2|.|TRBJ2-1
TGTGCCAGCACCCCTACGGGACTAGCGGCTTCCAATGAGCAGTTCTTC
CASTPTGLAASNEQFF
>TRBV6-5|.|few|TRBJ2-1
TGTGCCAGCAGTTATACAGTTAGCTCCTACAATGAGCAGTTCTTC
CASSYTVSSYNEQFF
>TRBV6-5|TRBD2|.|TRBJ2-1
TGTGCCAGCAGCATAGCGGGAGAAGGATATGAGCAGTTCTTC
CASSIAGEGYEQFF
>TRBV20-1|.|.|TRBJ1-6
TGCAGTGCTAGAGAACCAGGGTATAATAATTCACCCCTCCACTTT
CSAREPGYNNSPLHF
>TRBV18|TRBD1|.|TRBJ2-3
TGTGCCAGCTCACAGCAAGGACAGGCTGGGACAGATACGCAGTATTTT
CASSQQGQAGTDTQYF
>TRBV28|TRBD2|.|TRBJ2-3
TGTGCCAGCAGTTTATTGACGTCTAGCGGGAGCCTCACAGATACGCAGTATTTT
CASSLLTSSGSLTDTQYF
>TRBV29-1|.|.|TRBJ1-1
TGCAGCGCCCGAACTACTTGGGCTGAAGCTTTCTTT
CSARTTWAEAFF
>TRBV27|TRBD2|.|TRBJ2-2
TGTGCCAGCAGTTTTCGTCGAGCGGGGACGACTAACACCGGGGAGCTGTTTTTT
CASSFRRAGTTNTGELFF
>TRBV29-1|TRBD1|.|TRBJ1-2
TGCAGCGTTGAGGCACAGGGGAACTATGGCTACACCTTC
CSVEAQGNYGYTF
>TRBV6-2/TRBV6-3|.|.|TRBJ1-4
TGTGCCAGCACTACACGCACGGGAGGGTACGAGGAAAAACTGTTTTTT
CASTTRTGGYEEKLFF
>TRBV11-2|TRBD1|few|TRBJ1-1
TGTGCCAGCAGCTTAGGGGGGACAGGCGCTGAAGCTTTCTTT
CASSLGGTGAEAFF
>TRBV24-1|.|few|TRBJ2-7
TGTGCCACCAGGCGGGAACTGGTCTACGAGCAGTACTTC
CATRRELVYEQYF
>TRBV7-9|TRBD1|.|TRBJ1-2
TGTGCCAGCAGCTCCACAGGGGAGGTTGGCTACACCTTC
CASSSTGEVGYTF
>TRBV10-3|.|.|TRBJ1-5
TGTGCCATCAGTGAGTCGACCGGTCAGCCCCAGCATTTT
CAISESTGQPQHF
>TRBV7-2|TRBD2|few|TRBJ2-4
TGTGCCAGCAGGTCCCTAGCGGGAGCCAAAAACATTCAGTACTTC
CASRSLAGAKNIQYF
>TRBV12-3/TRBV12-4|TRBD1|.|TRBJ1-2
TGTGCCAGCAGTTTCGGCAGGGGGTATGGCTACACCTTC
CASSFGRGYGYTF
>TRBV28|.|.|TRBJ1-5
TGTGCCAGCAGTTTAATGGGGGCCGGTCAGCCCCAGCATTTT
CASSLMGAGQPQHF
>TRBV5-1|.|few|TRBJ2-3
TGTGCCAGCAGCCCCCCTACGGATACGCAGTATTTT
CASSPPTDTQYF
>TRBV28|.|.|TRBJ1-4
TGTGCCAGCTCTGGGGACCGTCCTAATGAAAAACTGTTTTTT
CASSGDRPNEKLFF
>TRBV20-1|.|once|TRBJ2-6
TGCAGTGTAGAGACGGAGAAGACTGGGGCCAACGTCCTGACTTTC
CSVETEKTGANVLTF
>TRBV7-2|.|.|TRBJ2-1
TGTGCCAGCAGCTTAGTAATGGTCAGGAAGAATGAGCAGTTCTTC
CASSLVMVRKNEQFF
>TRBV28|.|.|TRBJ1-2
TGTGCCAGCAGCCCACCGTCGCACCTCTATGGCTACACCTTC
CASSPPSHLYGYTF
>TRBV29-1|TRBD1|.|TRBJ2-7
TGCAGCGTTGAAAACAGGGGGATCTCCTACGAGCAGTACTTC
CSVENRGISYEQYF
>TRBV12-3/TRBV12-4|.|.|TRBJ2-1
TGTGCCAGCAACCAAAGGGGGGGGGGCCACAATGAGCAGTTCTTC
CASNQRGGGHNEQFF
>TRBV6-2/TRBV6-3|TRBD1|.|TRBJ2-3
TGTGCCAGCAGTTGGACAGGGGCTAGCACAGATACGCAGTATTTT
CASSWTGASTDTQYF
>TRBV3-1|TRBD1|.|TRBJ2-7
TGTGCCAGCAGCCAACAGGGGGATCTGGGCGAGCAGTACTTC
CASSQQGDLGEQYF
>TRBV5-1|.|.|TRBJ2-3
TGCGCCAGCAGCTTGGCCGAGGATACGCAGTATTTT
CASSLAEDTQYF
>TRBV30|TRBD1|.|TRBJ1-5
TGTGCCTGGAGCAGACAGGGGGCCAAGGGGAGTCAGCCCCAGCATTTT
CAWSRQGAKGSQPQHF
>TRBV28|.|few|TRBJ1-1
TGTGCCAGCAGGGTGGACGTTAGAGCTTTCTTT
CASRVDVRAFF
>TRBV6-5|TRBD2|.|TRBJ2-7
TGTGCCAGCAGTTACGAGGGCGGGAGACCGGGGGAGCAGTACTTC
CASSYEGGRPGEQYF
>TRBV7-8|TRBD1|few|TRBJ2-6
TGTGCCAGCAGCCCTACGACAGGGGCCTCTGGGGCCAACGTCCTGACTTTC
CASSPTTGASGANVLTF
>TRBV20-1|.|.|TRBJ2-7
TGCAGTGCCACCGGCGGTTCCTACGAGCAGTACTTC
CSATGGSYEQYF